This TCR beta chain was documented in a study of cytomegalovirus exposure and HLA in healthy donors. Primers: 60 Vbeta forward and 13 Jbeta reverse. Data came from immunoSEQ multiplex PCR; TCRdb stores just in-frame clones and leaves some out. The sample holds roughly 100,000 clones; 66% are singletons and the top ten take 2.5% to 4%. On this clone itself: Its matching antigen is unknown.

The CDR3 spans 14 residues. Germline loops: CDR1 SNHLY, CDR2 FYNNEI. V shed 8 bases and J shed 4 bases, with 18 bases lying between them. Study findings and constraints: The authors later linked a missense DCLRE1C variant to TCR beta V- and J-gene trimming.

The sample was PBMCs. The TCR comes from a woman aged 45-59 years in good health and CMV-seronegative. J is TRBJ2-7 and V is TRBV2; possibly TRBD1 for D (6 bases). CDR3 nucleotide sequence: TGTGCCAGCGGAGCAGGGGCCCTTCGGTACGAGCAGTACTTC. As protein: CASGAGALRYEQYF. Looking up the rest from reference TRBV2 and TRBJ2-7 gives the full variable domain: EPEVTQTPSHQVTQMGQEVILRCVPISNHLYFYWYRQILGQKVEFLVSFYNNEISEKSEIFDDQFSVERPDGSNFTLKIRSTKLEDSAMYFCASGAGALRYEQYFGPGTRLTVT.